This TCR beta chain came from a study of T-cell memory formation after mild COVID-19. General observations from the study: Day 15 to 85 contracting clones showed balanced CD4/CD8; day 15 to 37 expanders favored CD4+. Largely, contracting CD4+ clones fell within CM and EM, and contracting CD8+ clones within EMRA.

The V gene end was trimmed by 0 bases and the J gene end by 3 bases; junction bases not matched to a gene: 3. Germline CDR1 reads SGHRS; CDR2 reads YFSETQ. The CDR3 is made up of 15 amino acids. For this clonotype: Its antigen remains unknown.

Employing constant-segment primers, 5'RACE generated TCR alpha and TCR beta cDNA libraries bearing sample barcodes and UMIs. Via MiXCR, TCRdb re-called the 5' RACE reads, giving one row per CDR3 protein. The repertoire consists of roughly 110,000 distinct CDR3 sequences, with about an eighth occurring once and the leading ten covering under 30%. This clonotype was sampled from an adult woman who had mild COVID-19 (a few samples of this study predate the infection). Cell type and time point are not known. The specimen was PBMCs or a T cell subset sorted from them (not recorded which). This sequence joins TRBV5-1 and TRBJ2-7, with 10 bases lining up with TRBD2. The CDR3 sequence: CASSLEAGGYYEQYF. As DNA, the CDR3 is TGCGCCAGCAGCTTGGAAGCGGGGGGGTACTACGAGCAGTACTTC.